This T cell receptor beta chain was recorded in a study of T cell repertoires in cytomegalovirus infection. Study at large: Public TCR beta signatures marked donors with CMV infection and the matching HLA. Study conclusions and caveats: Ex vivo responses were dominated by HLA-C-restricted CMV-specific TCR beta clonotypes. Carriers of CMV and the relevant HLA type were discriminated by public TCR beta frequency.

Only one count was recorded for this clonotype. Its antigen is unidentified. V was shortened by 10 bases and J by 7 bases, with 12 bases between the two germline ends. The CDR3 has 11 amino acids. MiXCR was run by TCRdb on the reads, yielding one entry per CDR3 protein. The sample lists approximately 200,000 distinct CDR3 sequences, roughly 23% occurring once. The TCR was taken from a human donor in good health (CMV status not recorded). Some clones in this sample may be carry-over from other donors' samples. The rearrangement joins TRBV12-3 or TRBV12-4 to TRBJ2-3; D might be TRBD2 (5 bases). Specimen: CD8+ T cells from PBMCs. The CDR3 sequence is CATYRGNTQYF. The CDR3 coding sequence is TGTGCCACCTATCGAGGGAATACGCAGTATTTT.